These T cell receptor beta chains were read from a single sample in a study of cytomegalovirus exposure and HLA in healthy donors. TCRdb's table, derived via immunoSEQ multiplex PCR, lists solely in-frame clones and lacks some. The sample holds about 240,000 clones, about four fifths seen once. The specimen was PBMCs. These receptors originate from a woman aged 40 to 50 in good health and CMV-seropositive. Each CDR3 is given without its conserved first and last residue.

v_call cdr3_aa
TRBV6-4 ASSDGTGGIHTQY
TRBV5-4 ASSLASAADTQY
TRBV29-1 SAGQEGNYGYT
TRBV19 ASSDPDRNRRGYT
TRBV6-1 ASIRVSGEKLF
TRBV28 ASRTREGAPQH
TRBV28 ASSSFKGADEQY
TRBV7-7 ASSPEQSYGYT
TRBV28 ASTNRDSYSNQPQH
TRBV6-5 ASSYSAGGFYGYT
TRBV5-6 ASSLRTSGNTGELF
TRBV30 AWGPRTDSSGYT
TRBV18 ASSQEGVSGNTIY
TRBV30 AWGGGGNTIY
TRBV19 ASSIDGDRARGQPQH
TRBV5-8 ASSFSGVTEAF
TRBV6-6 ASSYAQGTEAF
TRBV28 ASSSPIAGSSYEQY
TRBV29-1 SAGWTDPYEQY
TRBV11-1 ASSLKGYYEQY
TRBV7-3 ASSPPGLPDEQF
TRBV19 ASSTGTGVYNEQF
TRBV6-6 ASRTDLYNEQF
TRBV6-4 ASSEQGGTDTQY
TRBV27 ASSSPGTGGLNTQY
TRBV19 ASSMTGGTNAYGYT
TRBV6-1 ASRESGEGNTIY
TRBV10-3 AISESIVGDQPQH
TRBV5-8 ASRHPGTGNNEQF
TRBV18 ASSPPVGDEQY
TRBV4-1 ASSQAPGLAVGEQF
TRBV21-1 ASSIRGDRGLQETQY
TRBV11-3 ASSFVFPSTSGNSYEQY
TRBV7-2 ASSLALAGGRGEQF
TRBV15 ATAGSQAFTDTQY
TRBV19 ASSSPGLAEGDEQF
TRBV5-6 ASSLDLRTGGAETQY
TRBV6-5 ASSYSGARNQPQH
TRBV4-1 ASSPSEGEANVLT
TRBV19 ASAQRIQGEQF
TRBV4-1 ASRNTVGGAYEQY
TRBV5-1 ASSPIAGVSYNEQF
TRBV4-2 ASSQDGLSPQSHYGYT
TRBV7-2 ASSSRDTFTDTQY
TRBV10-3 AIKGGSYYEQY
TRBV10-3 AISESRQSVEQY
TRBV29-1 SVTSGSFYEQY
TRBV7-2 ASSFLAGGPMADTQY
TRBV28 ASSLNRKGYEQY
TRBV7-2 ASSLVRGKGDTQY
TRBV2 ASSVRRGVAGELF
TRBV11-3 ASSLGPTGTGNYGYT
TRBV30 AWTGTVNEKLF
TRBV11-1 ASARGSGGSYEQY